Listed below are T cell receptor beta chains from one sample, sequenced in a study of cytomegalovirus exposure and HLA in healthy donors. Sequencing was performed with immunoSEQ multiplex PCR; in TCRdb, only in-frame clones are kept and a portion is missing. Among about 170,000 clones listed, 62% were seen once. Sequenced: PBMCs. Receptors were obtained from a man aged 35-49 years in good health and CMV-seronegative. Both conserved end residues are part of each CDR3. The order of the fields is D gene, V gene, CDR3 protein. A D gene is named only where the DNA matches it firmly.

D gene: .
V gene: TRBV19
CDR3 protein: CASSRQGGHVDEQYF

D gene: .
V gene: TRBV30
CDR3 protein: CAWKGGAGSAFF

D gene: TRBD1
V gene: TRBV19
CDR3 protein: CASSGRDGQGVNEQFF

D gene: .
V gene: TRBV6-1
CDR3 protein: CASSEGEGASGYGYTF

D gene: TRBD1
V gene: TRBV11-3
CDR3 protein: CASTQGYGYTF

D gene: .
V gene: TRBV20-1
CDR3 protein: CSASLETQYF

D gene: TRBD2
V gene: TRBV5-1
CDR3 protein: CASSLVRGLAGAGGHTDTQYF

D gene: .
V gene: TRBV2
CDR3 protein: CASIGGVNTNYGYTF

D gene: TRBD2
V gene: TRBV6-6
CDR3 protein: CASRLSRGEQETQYF

D gene: TRBD2
V gene: TRBV7-8
CDR3 protein: CASSPEGSSGGFHTGELFF

D gene: .
V gene: TRBV28
CDR3 protein: CASSSAYNEQFF

D gene: .
V gene: TRBV6-5
CDR3 protein: CASSLIEVGNTEAFF

D gene: TRBD2
V gene: TRBV18
CDR3 protein: CASSPGTSQETQYF

D gene: .
V gene: TRBV19
CDR3 protein: CASNAALRGWGTDTQYF

D gene: TRBD1
V gene: TRBV7-9
CDR3 protein: CASSLGDSGNQPQHF

D gene: TRBD1
V gene: TRBV7-2
CDR3 protein: CASSFRGRGANVLTF

D gene: TRBD1
V gene: TRBV28
CDR3 protein: CASSPGQGHQPQHF

D gene: .
V gene: TRBV7-3
CDR3 protein: CASSLSGGTSYEQYF

D gene: TRBD1
V gene: TRBV7-2
CDR3 protein: CASSLVGTGNLGYGYTF

D gene: TRBD2
V gene: TRBV7-9
CDR3 protein: CASSPRGGQDEQYF

D gene: .
V gene: TRBV6-5
CDR3 protein: CASSYAGLNSPLHF

D gene: .
V gene: TRBV5-1
CDR3 protein: CASSLRGARTEAFF

D gene: TRBD2
V gene: TRBV6-6
CDR3 protein: CASSFEREGLEQYF

D gene: .
V gene: TRBV5-8
CDR3 protein: CASTRRGEQYF

D gene: .
V gene: TRBV4-3
CDR3 protein: CASSQVPVGSYNEQFF

D gene: .
V gene: TRBV14
CDR3 protein: CASSQDRGTIRYF

D gene: TRBD2
V gene: TRBV6-5
CDR3 protein: CASSTSGGYNEQFF

D gene: TRBD2
V gene: TRBV4-2
CDR3 protein: CASSHNEGRTSGAQNSYEQYF

D gene: .
V gene: TRBV6-4
CDR3 protein: CASSVVGGTGELFF

D gene: .
V gene: TRBV2
CDR3 protein: CASSEGEANQPQHF

D gene: .
V gene: TRBV7-2
CDR3 protein: CASSLARGEEEQYF

D gene: TRBD1
V gene: TRBV10-1
CDR3 protein: CASLTGLGEKLFF

D gene: TRBD2
V gene: TRBV7-9
CDR3 protein: CASSLPSSGFIETQYF

D gene: TRBD1
V gene: TRBV7-9
CDR3 protein: CASSPRTGGAYEQYF

D gene: .
V gene: TRBV7-2
CDR3 protein: CASSPRQQAIGTEAFF

D gene: TRBD2
V gene: TRBV19
CDR3 protein: CASSFGLAGYNEQFF

D gene: TRBD1
V gene: TRBV15
CDR3 protein: CATSTGQGRKSYGYTF

D gene: TRBD1
V gene: TRBV2
CDR3 protein: CASKGQGLGTGELFF

D gene: .
V gene: TRBV2
CDR3 protein: CASSTQGGGNTGELFF

D gene: .
V gene: TRBV6-5
CDR3 protein: CASSYGSAEAFF

D gene: TRBD2
V gene: TRBV25-1
CDR3 protein: CASSGAGVVYEQYF

D gene: TRBD2
V gene: TRBV7-2
CDR3 protein: CASSFSLAGGPREQFF

D gene: .
V gene: TRBV11-2
CDR3 protein: CASRHTMGTEAFF

D gene: TRBD1
V gene: TRBV6-4
CDR3 protein: CASSGDRAGTGELFF

D gene: TRBD2
V gene: TRBV29-1
CDR3 protein: CSGRGLADTQYF

D gene: TRBD2
V gene: TRBV5-6
CDR3 protein: CASSLGAGGVDEQFF

D gene: .
V gene: TRBV6-5
CDR3 protein: CASSPSTGSGYEQYF

D gene: TRBD1
V gene: TRBV2
CDR3 protein: CASSYPTGWDEQYF

D gene: TRBD2
V gene: TRBV10-3
CDR3 protein: CAIRRTSGGVTDTQYF

D gene: .
V gene: TRBV5-1
CDR3 protein: CASSSTGINGPDTQYF

D gene: .
V gene: TRBV5-5
CDR3 protein: CASSSSWGLNQPQHF

D gene: TRBD2
V gene: TRBV28
CDR3 protein: CASKGGLAGKQQFF

D gene: TRBD1
V gene: TRBV6-1
CDR3 protein: CASNFAQGGTGELFF